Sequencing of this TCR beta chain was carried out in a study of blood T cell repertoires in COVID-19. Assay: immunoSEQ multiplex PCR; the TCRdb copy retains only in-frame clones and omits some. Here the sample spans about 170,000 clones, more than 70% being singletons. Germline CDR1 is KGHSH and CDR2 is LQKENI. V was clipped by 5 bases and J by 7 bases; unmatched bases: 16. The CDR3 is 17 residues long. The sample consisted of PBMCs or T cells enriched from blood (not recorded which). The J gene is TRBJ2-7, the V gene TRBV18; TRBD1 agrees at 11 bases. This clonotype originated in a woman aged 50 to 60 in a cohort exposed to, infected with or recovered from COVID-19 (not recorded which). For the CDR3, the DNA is TGTGCCAGCTCAACATCGAATGGGGAGGACAGGGGGCTTGAGCAGTACTTC. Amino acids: CASSTSNGEDRGLEQYF. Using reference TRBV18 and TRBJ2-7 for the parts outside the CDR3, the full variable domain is NAGVMQNPRHLVRRRGQEARLRCSPMKGHSHVYWYRQLPEEGLKFMVYLQKENIIDESGMPKERFSAEFPKEGPSILRIQQVVRGDSAAYFCASSTSNGEDRGLEQYFGPGTRLTVT.